The 2 T cell receptor beta chains below all came from one sample that was sequenced in a study of cytomegalovirus exposure and HLA in healthy donors. This table comes from immunoSEQ multiplex PCR, and its TCRdb copy is limited to in-frame clones, with some not included. Of some 340,000 clones in the sample, approximately 86% were seen once. The sequencing sample was made of PBMCs. Receptors originate from a woman aged 25 to 45 in good health and CMV-seropositive.

The sample holds a few counts of this clone. The chain carries TRBV27 and TRBJ2-2; D tentatively fits TRBD1 or TRBD2 (7 bases each). Trimming left V 6 bases short and J 5 bases short, with 28 bases between. CDR1 is MNHEY, CDR2 SMNVEV, per germline (reference sequence). The CDR3 runs 19 residues. The chain's CDR3 is CASRPDLGGRQGETGELFF. Here the CDR3 DNA reads TGTGCCAGCAGGCCGGACCTCGGGGGGAGACAGGGTGAGACCGGGGAGCTGTTTTTT.

The V and J genes are TRBV11-3 and TRBJ2-7; no clear D. The CDR3 totals 14 residues. The germline gives CDR1 SGHNT, CDR2 YENEEA. V dropped 1 base and J dropped 5 bases, with 12 bases sitting between them. The CDR3: CASSLGQFADEQYF. CDR3 sequence (DNA): TGTGCCAGCAGCTTAGGTCAATTTGCGGACGAGCAGTACTTC. The entire variable domain, with the rest obtained from reference TRBV11-3 and TRBJ2-7, is as follows: EAGVVQSPRYKIIEKKQPVAFWCNPISGHNTLYWYLQNLGQGPELLIRYENEEAVDDSQLPKDRFSAERLKGVDSTLKIQPAELGDSAVYLCASSLGQFADEQYFGPGTRLTVT.